This TCR beta chain was recorded in a study of blood T cells in healthy people across ages. Findings and limits, study-wide: Investigators viewed diversity estimates from one million T cells as underestimates, the study reported. Unsorted PBMC material precluded a definitive naive versus antigen-experienced comparison. A strong correlation was seen between TCR beta diversity and naive T cell percentage.

There are 15 residues in the CDR3. The germline gives CDR1 DFQATT, CDR2 SNEGSKA (reference sequence). A second 7 to 11 cycle PCR used barcoded and J-beta primers. The template-switch adaptor, which had 12 random nucleotides, put a tag on each cDNA molecule. TCRdb independently ran MiXCR on the 5' RACE reads; one entry per CDR3 protein. The table includes around 580,000 distinct CDR3 sequences, around half detected once. To note about this clonotype: Its antigen is unidentified.

This chain uses TRBV20-1 with TRBJ2-4; the D gene is possibly TRBD2 (5 bases). The J call is uncertain, as TRBJ2-5 better fits the DNA end. Sequenced input: blood. The receptor was derived from an elderly man in good health. The CDR3 coding sequence is TGCAGTGCTGGGCCTCGGGAAGATCCACAAGAGACCCAGTACTTC. Amino acid sequence: CSAGPREDPQETQYF.